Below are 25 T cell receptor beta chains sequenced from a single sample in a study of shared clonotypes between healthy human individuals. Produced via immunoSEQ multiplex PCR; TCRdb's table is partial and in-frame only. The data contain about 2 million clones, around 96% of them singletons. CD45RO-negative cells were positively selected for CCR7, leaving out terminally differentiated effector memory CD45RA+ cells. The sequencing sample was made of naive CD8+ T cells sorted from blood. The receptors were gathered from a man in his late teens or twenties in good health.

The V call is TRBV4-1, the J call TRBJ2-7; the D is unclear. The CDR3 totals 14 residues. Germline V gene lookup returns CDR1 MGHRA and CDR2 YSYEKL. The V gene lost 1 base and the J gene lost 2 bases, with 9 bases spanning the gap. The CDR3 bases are TGCGCCAGCAGCCAAGTGGCGGTTGCCTACGAGCAGTACTTC. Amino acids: CASSQVAVAYEQYF.

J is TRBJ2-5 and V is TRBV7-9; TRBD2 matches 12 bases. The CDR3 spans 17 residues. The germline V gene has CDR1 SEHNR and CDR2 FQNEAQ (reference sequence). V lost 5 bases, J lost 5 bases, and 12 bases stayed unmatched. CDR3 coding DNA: TGTGCCAGCAGCCGCGGACTAGCGGGGTTTGGGGAGGAGACCCAGTACTTC. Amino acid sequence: CASSRGLAGFGEETQYF.

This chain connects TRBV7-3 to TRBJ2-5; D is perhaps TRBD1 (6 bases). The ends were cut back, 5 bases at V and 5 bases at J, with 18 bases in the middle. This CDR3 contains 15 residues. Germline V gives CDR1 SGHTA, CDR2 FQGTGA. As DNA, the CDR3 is TGTGCCAGCAGCCCGGTAAATGGGGGCCAGGAGACCCAGTACTTC. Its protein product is CASSPVNGGQETQYF. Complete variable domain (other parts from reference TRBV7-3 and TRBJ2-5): GAGVSQTPSNKVTEKGKYVELRCDPISGHTALYWYRQSLGQGPEFLIYFQGTGAADDSGLPNDRFFAVRPEGSVSTLKIQRTERGDSAVYLCASSPVNGGQETQYFGPGTRLLVL.

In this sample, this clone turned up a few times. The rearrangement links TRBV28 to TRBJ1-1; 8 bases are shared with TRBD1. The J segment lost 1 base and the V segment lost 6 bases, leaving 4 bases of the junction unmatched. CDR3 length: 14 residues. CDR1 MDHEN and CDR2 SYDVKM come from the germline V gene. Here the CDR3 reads CASRNRGENTEAFF. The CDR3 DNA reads TGTGCCAGCAGGAACAGGGGGGAGAACACTGAAGCTTTCTTT.

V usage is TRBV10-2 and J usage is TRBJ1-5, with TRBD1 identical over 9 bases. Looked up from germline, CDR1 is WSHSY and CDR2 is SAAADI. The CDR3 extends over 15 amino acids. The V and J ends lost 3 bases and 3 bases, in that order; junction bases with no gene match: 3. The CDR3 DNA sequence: TGCGCCAGCAGTGACGACAGGGGGGCCAATCAGCCCCAGCATTTT. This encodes CASSDDRGANQPQHF.

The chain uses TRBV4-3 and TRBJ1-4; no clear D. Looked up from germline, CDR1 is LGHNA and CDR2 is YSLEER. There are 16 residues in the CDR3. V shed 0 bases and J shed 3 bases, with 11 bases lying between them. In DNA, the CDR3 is TGCGCCAGCAGCCAAGATGGAGAGGGCTCTAATGAAAAACTGTTTTTT. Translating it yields CASSQDGEGSNEKLFF.

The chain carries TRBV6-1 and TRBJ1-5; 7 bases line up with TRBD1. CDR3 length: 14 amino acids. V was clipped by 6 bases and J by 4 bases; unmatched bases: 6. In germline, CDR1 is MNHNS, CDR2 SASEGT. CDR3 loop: CASSSRQGNQPQHF. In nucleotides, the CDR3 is TGTGCCAGCAGCTCCCGACAGGGAAATCAGCCCCAGCATTTT.

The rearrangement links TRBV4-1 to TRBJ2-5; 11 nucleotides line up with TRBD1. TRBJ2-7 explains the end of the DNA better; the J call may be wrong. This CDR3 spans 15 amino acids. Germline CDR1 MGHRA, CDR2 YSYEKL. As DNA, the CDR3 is TGCGCCAGCAGCCAACTGGGACAGGGGGTGAGCGAGCAGTACTTC. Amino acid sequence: CASSQLGQGVSEQYF.

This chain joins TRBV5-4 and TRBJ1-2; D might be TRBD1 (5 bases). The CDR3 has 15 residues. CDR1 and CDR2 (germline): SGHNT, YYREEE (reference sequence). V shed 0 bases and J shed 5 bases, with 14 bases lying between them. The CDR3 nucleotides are TGTGCCAGCAGCTTGGAAGGGACCACAGTTTATGGCTACACCTTC. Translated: CASSLEGTTVYGYTF. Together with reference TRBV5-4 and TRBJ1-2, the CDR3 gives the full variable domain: ETGVTQSPTHLIKTRGQQVTLRCSSQSGHNTVSWYQQALGQGPQFIFQYYREEENGRGNFPPRFSGLQFPNYSSELNVNALELDDSALYLCASSLEGTTVYGYTFGSGTRLTVV.

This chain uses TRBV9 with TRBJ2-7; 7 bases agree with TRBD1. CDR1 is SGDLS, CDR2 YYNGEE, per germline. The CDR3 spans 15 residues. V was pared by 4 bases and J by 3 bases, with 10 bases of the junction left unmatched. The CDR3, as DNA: TGTGCCAGCAGCTTAAGACCCGGGACAGACTACGAGCAGTACTTC. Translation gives CASSLRPGTDYEQYF.

The CDR3, as DNA: TGTGCCAGCAGCTTATCCAGGCTGTCCTACGAGCAGTACTTC. It encodes CASSLSRLSYEQYF. The V gene is TRBV7-4, the J gene TRBJ2-7; D is unresolved. This CDR3 region has 14 residues. The V end lost 2 bases, the J end lost 1 base, and 9 bases lay between the germline ends. In germline, CDR1 is SGHVT, CDR2 SQSDAQ.

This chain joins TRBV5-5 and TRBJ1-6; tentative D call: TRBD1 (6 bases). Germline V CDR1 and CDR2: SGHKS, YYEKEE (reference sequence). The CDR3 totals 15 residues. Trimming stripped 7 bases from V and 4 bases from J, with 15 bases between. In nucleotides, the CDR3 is TGTGCCAGCCGCGCCGGGGACACATATAATTCACCCCTCCACTTT. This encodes CASRAGDTYNSPLHF.

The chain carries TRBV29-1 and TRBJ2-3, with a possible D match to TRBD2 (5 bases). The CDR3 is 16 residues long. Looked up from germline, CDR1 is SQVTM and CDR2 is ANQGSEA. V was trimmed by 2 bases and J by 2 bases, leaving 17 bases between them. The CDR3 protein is CSVELGSVALTDTQYF. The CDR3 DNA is TGCAGCGTTGAATTAGGTAGCGTGGCACTCACAGATACGCAGTATTTT.

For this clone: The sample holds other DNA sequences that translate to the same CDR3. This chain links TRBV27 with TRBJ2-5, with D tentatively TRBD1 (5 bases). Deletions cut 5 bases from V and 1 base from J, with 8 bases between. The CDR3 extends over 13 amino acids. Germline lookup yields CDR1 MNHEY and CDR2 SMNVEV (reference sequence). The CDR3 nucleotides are TGTGCCAGCAGTCTGACAGTCCAAGAGACCCAGTACTTC. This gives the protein CASSLTVQETQYF.

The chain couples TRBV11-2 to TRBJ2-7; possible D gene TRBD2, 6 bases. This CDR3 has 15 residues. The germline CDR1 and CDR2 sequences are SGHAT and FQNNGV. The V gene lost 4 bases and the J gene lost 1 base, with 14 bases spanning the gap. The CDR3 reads CASSSIAGPSYEQYF. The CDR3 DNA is TGTGCCAGCAGCTCTATTGCGGGACCATCCTACGAGCAGTACTTC.

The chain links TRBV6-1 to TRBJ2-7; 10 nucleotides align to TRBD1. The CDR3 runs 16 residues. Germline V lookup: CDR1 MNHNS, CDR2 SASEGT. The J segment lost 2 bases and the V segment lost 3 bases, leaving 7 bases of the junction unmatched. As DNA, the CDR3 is TGTGCCAGCAGTGAGTCCGGTGGACAGGGGGCCTACGAGCAGTACTTC. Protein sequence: CASSESGGQGAYEQYF.

The CDR3 nucleotides read TGTGCCAGCAGCCAAGTAGAAGGATATGGCTACACCTTC. Translation gives CASSQVEGYGYTF. This chain uses TRBV4-2 with TRBJ1-2; D is unclear. CDR1 is LGHNA and CDR2 is YNFKEQ in the germline V gene. V lost 1 base and J lost 5, with 8 bases in between. The CDR3 is 13 residues long.

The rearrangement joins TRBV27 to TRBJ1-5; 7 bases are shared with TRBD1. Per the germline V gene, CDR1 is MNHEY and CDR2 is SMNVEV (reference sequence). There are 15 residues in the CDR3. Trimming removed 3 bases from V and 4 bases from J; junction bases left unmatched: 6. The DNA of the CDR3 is TGTGCCAGCAGTTTTTTGGACAGGCTTAATCAGCCCCAGCATTTT. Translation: CASSFLDRLNQPQHF.

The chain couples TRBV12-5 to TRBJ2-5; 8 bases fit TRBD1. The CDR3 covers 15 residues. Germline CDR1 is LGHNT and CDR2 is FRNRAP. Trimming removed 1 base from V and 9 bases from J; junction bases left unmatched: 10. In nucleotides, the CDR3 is TGTGCTAGTGGTTTGGAAACAGGGGGACCGGTGGCCCAGTACTTC. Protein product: CASGLETGGPVAQYF.

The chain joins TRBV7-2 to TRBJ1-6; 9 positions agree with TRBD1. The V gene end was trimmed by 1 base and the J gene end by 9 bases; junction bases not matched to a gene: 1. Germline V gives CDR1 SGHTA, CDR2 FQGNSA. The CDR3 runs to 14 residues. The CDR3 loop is CASSLGTGVSPLHF. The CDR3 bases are TGTGCCAGCAGCTTAGGGACAGGGGTTTCACCCCTCCACTTT. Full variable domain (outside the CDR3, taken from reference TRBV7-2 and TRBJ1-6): GAGVSQSPSNKVTEKGKDVELRCDPISGHTALYWYRQSLGQGLEFLIYFQGNSAPDKSGLPSDRFSAERTGGSVSTLTIQRTQQEDSAVYLCASSLGTGVSPLHFGNGTRLTVT.

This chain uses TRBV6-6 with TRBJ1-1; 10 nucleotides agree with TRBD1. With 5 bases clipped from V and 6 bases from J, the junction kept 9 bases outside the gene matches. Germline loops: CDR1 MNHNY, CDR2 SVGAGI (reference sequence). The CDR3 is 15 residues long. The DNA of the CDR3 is TGTGCCAGCAGTGCGACAGGGGGCAGAGGGTCTGAAGCTTTCTTT. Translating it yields CASSATGGRGSEAFF.

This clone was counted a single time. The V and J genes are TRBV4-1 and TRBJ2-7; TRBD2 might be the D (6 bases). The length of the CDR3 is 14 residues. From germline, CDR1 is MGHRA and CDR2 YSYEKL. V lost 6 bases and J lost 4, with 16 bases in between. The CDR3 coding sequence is TGCGCCAGCAGTCCGGGACTTTTCCCATACGAGCAGTACTTC. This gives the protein CASSPGLFPYEQYF.

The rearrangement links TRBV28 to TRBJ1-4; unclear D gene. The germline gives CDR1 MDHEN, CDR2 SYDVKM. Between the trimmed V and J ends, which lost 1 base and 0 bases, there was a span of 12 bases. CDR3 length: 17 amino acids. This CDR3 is CASSLSPADSTNEKLFF. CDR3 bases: TGTGCCAGCAGTTTATCCCCAGCCGATTCAACTAATGAAAAACTGTTTTTT.

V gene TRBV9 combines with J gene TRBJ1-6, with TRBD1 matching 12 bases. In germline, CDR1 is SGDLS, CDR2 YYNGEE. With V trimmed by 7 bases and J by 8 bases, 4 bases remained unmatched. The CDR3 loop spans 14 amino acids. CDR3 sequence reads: CASGGQGADSPLHF. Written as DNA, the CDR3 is TGTGCCAGCGGGGGACAGGGGGCTGATTCACCCCTCCACTTT. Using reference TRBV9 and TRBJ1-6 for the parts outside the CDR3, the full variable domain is DSGVTQTPKHLITATGQRVTLRCSPRSGDLSVYWYQQSLDQGLQFLIQYYNGEERAKGNILERFSAQQFPDLHSELNLSSLELGDSALYFCASGGQGADSPLHFGNGTRLTVT.

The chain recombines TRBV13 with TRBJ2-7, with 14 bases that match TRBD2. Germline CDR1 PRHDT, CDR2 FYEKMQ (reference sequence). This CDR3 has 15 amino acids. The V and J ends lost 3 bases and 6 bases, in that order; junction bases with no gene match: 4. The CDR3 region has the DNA TGTGCCAGCAGCTTGGGACTAGCGGGGGCGAGCGAGCAGTACTTC. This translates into CASSLGLAGASEQYF.